This section outlines one T cell receptor (beta chain) sequence together with its context. Other DNA variants within this sample encode the same CDR3. These data originate in a study of shared clonotypes between healthy human individuals. The table came from immunoSEQ multiplex PCR; TCRdb's copy has only in-frame clones and leaves some out. This table has some 2,500,000 clones, 85% to 95% appearing once. The J segment lost 4 bases and the V segment lost 4 bases, leaving 8 bases of the junction unmatched. The germline V gene encodes CDR1 MDHEN and CDR2 SYDVKM. The CDR3 totals 15 residues. This sequence joins TRBV28 and TRBJ1-2, with TRBD1 identical over 8 bases. This receptor was obtained from a man younger than 35 in good health. Some clones in this sample may be carry-over from other donors' samples. The sample consisted of naive CD4+ T cells from PBMCs. Subset in this sample: CD45RA+ positively selected. The DNA for the CDR3 is TGTGCCAGCAGTTCTCCAGGGGGCAGCGGCTATGGCTACACCTTC. Residues: CASSSPGGSGYGYTF.